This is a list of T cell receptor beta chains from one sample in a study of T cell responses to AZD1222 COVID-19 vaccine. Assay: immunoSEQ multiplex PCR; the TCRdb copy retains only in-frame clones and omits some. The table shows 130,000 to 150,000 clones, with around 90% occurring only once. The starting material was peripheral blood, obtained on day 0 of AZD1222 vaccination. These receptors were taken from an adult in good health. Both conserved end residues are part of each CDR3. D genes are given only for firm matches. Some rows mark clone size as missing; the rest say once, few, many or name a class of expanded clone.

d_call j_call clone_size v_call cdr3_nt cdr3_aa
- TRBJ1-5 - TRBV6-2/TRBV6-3 TGTGCCAGCAGTTACATGGAGTTTAGTCAGCCCCAGCATTTT CASSYMEFSQPQHF
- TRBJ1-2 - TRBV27 TGTGCCAGCAGTTCCAGACCGGGAGGCGATGGCTACACCTTC CASSSRPGGDGYTF
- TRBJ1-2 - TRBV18 TGTGCCAGCTCAGCACGGGCTACGAACTATGGCTACACCTTC CASSARATNYGYTF
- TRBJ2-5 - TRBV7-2 TGTGCCAGCAGCCCCCCCACCGGAGTGCAAGAGACCCAGTACTTC CASSPPTGVQETQYF
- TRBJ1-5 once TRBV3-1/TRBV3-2 TGTGCCAGCACCCAGGGAGGGGGTCAGCCCCAGCATTTT CASTQGGGQPQHF
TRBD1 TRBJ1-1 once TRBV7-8 TGTGCCAGCAGCTCAGAGACAGGGATTACGAACACTGAAGCTTTCTTT CASSSETGITNTEAFF
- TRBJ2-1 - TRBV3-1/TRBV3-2 TGTGCCAGCAGCCAATATCAACAGGGGCGGCGGGGTGAGCAGTTCTTC CASSQYQQGRRGEQFF
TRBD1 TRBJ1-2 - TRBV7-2 TGTGCCAGCAGCTTAAGGTTTACAGGGGGCAATTCTCGCGGCTACACCTTC CASSLRFTGGNSRGYTF
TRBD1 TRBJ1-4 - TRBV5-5 TGTGCCAGCAGGGGACAGGGGTCTTTTTTTGAAAAACTGTTTTTT CASRGQGSFFEKLFF
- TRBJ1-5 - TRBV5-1 TGCGCCAGCAGCTTGGCGCCGAACAATCAGCCCCAGCATTTT CASSLAPNNQPQHF
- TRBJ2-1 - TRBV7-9 TGTGCCAGCAGCTTACAGGGGAGGGACCCCTCACAGTTCTTC CASSLQGRDPSQFF
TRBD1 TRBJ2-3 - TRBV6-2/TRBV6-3 TGTGCCAGCAGTTACCTCAGGGACAGGAGCACAGATACGCAGTATTTT CASSYLRDRSTDTQYF
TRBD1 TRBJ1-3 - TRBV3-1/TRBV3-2 TGTGCCAGCAGCCCCGGGTCGACAGGGGTTTACGGAAACACCATATATTTT CASSPGSTGVYGNTIYF
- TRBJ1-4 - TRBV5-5 TGTGCCAGCAGCCGCCAGGGTGCAACTAATGAAAAACTGTTTTTT CASSRQGATNEKLFF
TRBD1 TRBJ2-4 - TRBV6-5 TGTGCCAGCAGTTACTCGACAGGGGGAAGAAACATTCAGTACTTC CASSYSTGGRNIQYF
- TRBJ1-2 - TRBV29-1 TGCAGCGTTCCCACTACGGGGGATCTAACTATGGCTAACACCTTC CSVPTTGDLTMANTF
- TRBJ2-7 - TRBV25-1 TGTGCCAGCAGTGACCTGAGGACCAATTCGAGGGAGCAGTACTTC CASSDLRTNSREQYF
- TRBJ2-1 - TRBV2 TGTGCCAGCAGGGCGGGATTTGTCAATGAGCAGTTCTTC CASRAGFVNEQFF
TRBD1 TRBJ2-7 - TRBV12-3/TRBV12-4 TGTGCCAGCAGCCCCCCAGGGGGCGAGCAGTACTTC CASSPPGGEQYF
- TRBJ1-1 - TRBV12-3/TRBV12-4 TGTGCCAGCAGTTTCAGTTACACTGAAGCTTTCTTT CASSFSYTEAFF
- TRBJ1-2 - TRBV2 TGTGCCAGCAGGAGTGGGTATGGCTACACCTTC CASRSGYGYTF
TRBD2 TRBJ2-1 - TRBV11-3 TGTGCCAGCAGCCGAGGAGGGCGGGAGAGGAATGAGCAGTTCTTC CASSRGGRERNEQFF
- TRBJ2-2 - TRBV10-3 TGTGCCATCAGTGAGTCGGCGGGTACCACCGGGGAGCTGTTTTTT CAISESAGTTGELFF
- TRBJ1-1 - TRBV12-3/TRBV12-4 TGTGCCAGCAGTTCAAAGGTAGAAGCTTTCTTT CASSSKVEAFF
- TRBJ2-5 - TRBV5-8 TGTGCCAGCAGGACAGCAGAGACCCAGTACTTC CASRTAETQYF
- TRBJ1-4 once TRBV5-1 TGCGCCAGCAGCCAGGGCGAATGGGAAAAACTGTTTTTT CASSQGEWEKLFF
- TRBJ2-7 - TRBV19 TGTGCCAGTAGCCCTGGGGCTGGGTACGAGCAGTACTTC CASSPGAGYEQYF
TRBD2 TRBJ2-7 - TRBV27 TGTGCCAGCAGTCCCGGGACTAGCGGGACTTTAGAGCAGTACTTC CASSPGTSGTLEQYF
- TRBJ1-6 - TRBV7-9 TGTGCCAGCAGGGGGGGGCCAGGAGGATCACCCCTCCACTTT CASRGGPGGSPLHF
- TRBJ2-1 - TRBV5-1 TGCGCCAGCAGCATAACCCCGTCGGGAATAGATGGTGAGCAGTTCTTC CASSITPSGIDGEQFF
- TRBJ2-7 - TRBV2 TGTGCCAGCAGTGGGAGGTTTGGGGGGGAGCAGTACTTC CASSGRFGGEQYF
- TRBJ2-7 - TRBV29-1 TGCAGCGTTGAAGACGACTCCTACGAGCAGTACTTC CSVEDDSYEQYF
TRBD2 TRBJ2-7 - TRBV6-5 TGTGCCAGCACTCGACTAGCGGGAGATCCCTACGAGCAGTACTTC CASTRLAGDPYEQYF
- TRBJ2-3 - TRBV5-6 TGTGCCAGCAGCTCCGGGCCCACTAGCACAGATACGCAGTATTTT CASSSGPTSTDTQYF
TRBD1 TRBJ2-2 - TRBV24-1 TGTGCCACCAGTGACCCGGGACAGGGGACCGGGGAGCTGTTTTTT CATSDPGQGTGELFF
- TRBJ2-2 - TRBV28 TGTGCCAGCAGTTTGCGACAGCACACCGGGGAGCTGTTTTTT CASSLRQHTGELFF
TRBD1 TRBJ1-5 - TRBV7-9 TGTGCCAGCAGCCCCAGGGGGGATGGTCAGCCCCAGCATTTT CASSPRGDGQPQHF
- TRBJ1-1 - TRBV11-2 TGTGCCAGCAGCTTAGATTGGACAGACACTGAAGCTTTCTTT CASSLDWTDTEAFF
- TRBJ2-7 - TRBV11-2 TGTGCCAGCAGCTTAGGATTAAGCGAGCAGTACTTC CASSLGLSEQYF
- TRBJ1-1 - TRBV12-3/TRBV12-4 TGTGCCAGCAGTTTTTCCAGGGGTGAAGCTTTCTTT CASSFSRGEAFF
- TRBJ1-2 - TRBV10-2 TGCGCCAGCAGTCGACAAGGCGACTATGGCTACACCTTC CASSRQGDYGYTF
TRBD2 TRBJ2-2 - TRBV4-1 TGCGCCAGCAGGGGGGTAGGCGGGGGGCCTCGCGGGGAGCTGTTTTTT CASRGVGGGPRGELFF
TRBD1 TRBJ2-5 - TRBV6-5 TGTGCCAGCAACCAGAACCGGGACAGGCAAGAGACCCAGTACTTC CASNQNRDRQETQYF
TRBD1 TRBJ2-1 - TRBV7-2 TGTGCCAGCAGCTACAGAGCCGGGACAGGGTACAATGAGCAGTTCTTC CASSYRAGTGYNEQFF
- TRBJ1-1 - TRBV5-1 TGCGCCAGCAGCACACAACAGGGTGCGGGCACTGAAGCTTTCTTT CASSTQQGAGTEAFF